This TCR beta chain appears in the sequencing data of a study of response to subunit inactivated influenza vaccine. Study observations and caveats: Only a handful of new T cells, the authors suggested, are recruited with each seasonal influenza vaccination.

The CDR3 has 14 residues. After removal of 8 bases from V and 2 bases from J, the junction contained 2 bases not matched to a gene. From germline, CDR1 is KGHDR and CDR2 SFDVKD. TCRdb reanalysed the RT-PCR reads using MiXCR and keeps one entry per CDR3 protein. The table includes 500,000 or so distinct CDR3 sequences, approximately 10% detected once. Of note for this clonotype: Its antigen is not known.

The receptor comes from a middle-aged man who received an inactivated influenza vaccine. The material sequenced was PBMCs from blood, taken roughly 45 days after vaccination. The genes are TRBV24-1 and TRBJ2-3; 11 nucleotides match TRBD2. CDR3: CATKGLAVTDTQYF. The CDR3 nucleotides are TGTGCCACCAAGGGACTAGCGGTCACAGATACGCAGTATTTT.